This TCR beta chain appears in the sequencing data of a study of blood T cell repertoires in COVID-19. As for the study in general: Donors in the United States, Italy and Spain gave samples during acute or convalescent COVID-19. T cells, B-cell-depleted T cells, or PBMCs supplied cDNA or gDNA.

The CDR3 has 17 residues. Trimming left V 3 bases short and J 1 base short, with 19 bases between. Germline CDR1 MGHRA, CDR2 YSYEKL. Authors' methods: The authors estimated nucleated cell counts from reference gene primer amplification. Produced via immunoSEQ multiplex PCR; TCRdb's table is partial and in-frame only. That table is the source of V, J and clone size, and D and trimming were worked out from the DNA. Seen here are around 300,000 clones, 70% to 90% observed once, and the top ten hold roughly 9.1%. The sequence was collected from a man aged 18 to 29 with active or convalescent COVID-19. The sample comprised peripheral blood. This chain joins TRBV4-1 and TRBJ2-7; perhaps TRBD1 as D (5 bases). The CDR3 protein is CASSQRTIRTNSYEQYF. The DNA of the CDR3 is TGCGCCAGCAGCCAGAGGACAATCAGGACAAATTCCTACGAGCAGTACTTC.